These 15 T cell receptor beta chains were sequenced from one sample in a study of vaccination and CD4 T cells after COVID-19. Sample treatment: approximately nine-day PBMC culture with coronavirus spike peptide pools or control peptides (ViraFEST assay). Pre-COVID-19 pandemic sampling (2011-2018) yielded the unexposed donor's CD4+ T cells. Cultured CD4+ T-cell DNA underwent Oncomine TCR Beta short-read sequencing. TCRdb fed the PCR reads into MiXCR, producing one record per CDR3 protein. Of thousands of distinct CDR3 sequences in the sample, 48% were seen once. Antigens for these TCRs are unknown. Source material: CD4+ T cells from blood, cultured in vitro. Receptors originate from a human donor in good health.

The chain is built from TRBV5-4 and TRBJ2-2; TRBD2 matches at 7 bases. Losses at the gene ends were 9 bases for V and 4 bases for J; bases not matched to a gene: 12. The CDR3 loop spans 15 amino acids. CDR1 SGHNT and CDR2 YYREEE come from the germline V gene (reference sequence). The chain's CDR3 is CATHTGGAGTGELFF. The DNA for the CDR3 is TGTGCCACCCATACGGGGGGAGCTGGCACCGGGGAGCTGTTTTTT.

CDR3 coding DNA: TGCAGTGCTCGAATTCCCGGGACCCCCCCAGATACGCAGTATTTT. It codes for CSARIPGTPPDTQYF. V and J are TRBV20-1 and TRBJ2-3; D tentatively reads TRBD1 or TRBD2 (5 bases each). Trimming removed 5 bases at V and 4 bases at J, with 19 bases between. The CDR3 is made up of 15 amino acids. CDR1 is DFQATT and CDR2 is SNEGSKA in the germline V gene (reference sequence).

The gene calls are TRBV15 and TRBJ1-4; D perhaps matches TRBD1 (5 bases). This CDR3 has 14 amino acids. Germline V gives CDR1 LNHNV, CDR2 YYDKDF (reference sequence). V lost 3 bases, J lost 5 bases, and 10 bases lay in between. The CDR3 spells CATSRTVNNEKLFF. CDR3 nucleotide sequence: TGTGCCACCAGCAGGACAGTAAACAATGAAAAACTGTTTTTT.

The CDR3 protein is CASSQGQGPYEQYF. Written as DNA, the CDR3 is TGTGCCAGCAGCCAAGGACAGGGCCCCTACGAGCAGTACTTC. The chain recombines TRBV6-1 with TRBJ2-7, with 8 bases that match TRBD1. CDR1 and CDR2 from the germline V gene are MNHNS and SASEGT. This CDR3 comprises 14 residues. V lost 6 bases to trimming and J lost 2 bases; unmatched junction nucleotides: 6.

The rearrangement links TRBV6-5 to TRBJ1-5, with D perhaps matching TRBD1 (5 bases). Trimming shortened V by 5 bases and J by 9 bases, and 20 bases separated the two germline ends. CDR3 length equals 15 residues. Germline loops: CDR1 MNHEY, CDR2 SVGAGI. In nucleotides, the CDR3 is TGTGCCAGCAGTAACACGAAAGCGCCAGGGTGGCCCCAGCATTTT. The encoded protein is CASSNTKAPGWPQHF.

The CDR3 here is CASSHPQRGFQETQYF. The DNA of the CDR3 is TGCGCCAGCAGCCACCCACAGAGGGGGTTCCAAGAGACCCAGTACTTC. This rearrangement joins TRBV4-1 to TRBJ2-5; TRBD1 is a possible D gene (6 bases). CDR1 MGHRA and CDR2 YSYEKL come from the germline V gene. This CDR3 region has 16 residues. The V gene lost 3 bases and the J gene lost 1 base, with 15 bases spanning the gap.

A few counts support this clonotype. CDR3 DNA sequence: TGTGCCAGCAGCCCTCTTAGCGGGAGGGCAGAGACCCAGTACTTC. Amino acid sequence: CASSPLSGRAETQYF. The chain employs TRBV7-7 and TRBJ2-5; 11 bases align to TRBD2. CDR1 is SSHAT and CDR2 is FNYEAQ in the germline V gene (reference sequence). This CDR3 has 15 residues. V was clipped by 5 bases and J by 4 bases; unmatched bases: 6.

V and J are TRBV7-9 and TRBJ2-3; TRBD2 aligns across 16 bases. The germline V gene has CDR1 SEHNR and CDR2 FQNEAQ (reference sequence). Trimming cost V 5 bases and J 5 bases; bases outside gene matches: 7. The length of the CDR3 is 17 residues. The CDR3 sequence is CASSPPGLAGGGDTQYF. In nucleotides, the CDR3 is TGTGCCAGCAGCCCTCCGGGACTAGCGGGGGGGGGAGATACGCAGTATTTT.

This clonotype turned up a few times. The chain is built from TRBV20-1 and TRBJ1-6; D not certain. Germline V gives CDR1 DFQATT, CDR2 SNEGSKA (reference sequence). CDR3 length: 15 residues. V lost 4 bases and J lost 7, with 17 bases in between. The DNA for the CDR3 is TGCAGTGCTACGCCCTCGGGGAGGGAAAATTCACCCCTCCACTTT. Its protein product is CSATPSGRENSPLHF.

V gene TRBV10-3 combines with J gene TRBJ1-4, with a weak D call TRBD1 (6 bases). The germline V gene has CDR1 ENHRY and CDR2 SYGVKD. There are 13 residues in the CDR3. Trimming took 4 bases from V and 7 from J, leaving 10 bases between them. The CDR3 sequence is CAISGTVGEKLFF. CDR3 sequence (DNA): TGTGCCATCAGTGGGACAGTTGGTGAAAAACTGTTTTTT.

The chain has TRBV15 and TRBJ1-2; D is possibly TRBD1 (5 bases). The CDR3 spans 11 residues. V was shortened by 4 bases and J by 7 bases, with 7 bases between the two germline ends. The germline V gene encodes CDR1 LNHNV and CDR2 YYDKDF (reference sequence). CDR3 amino acids: CATSTGLGYTF. The CDR3 DNA sequence: TGTGCCACCAGCACGGGACTTGGCTACACCTTC. The full variable domain, rest sourced from reference TRBV15 and TRBJ1-2, is DAMVIQNPRYQVTQFGKPVTLSCSQTLNHNVMYWYQQKSSQAPKLLFHYYDKDFNNEADTPDNFQSRRPNTSFCFLDIRSPGLGDTAMYLCATSTGLGYTFGSGTRLTVV.

V and J are TRBV15 and TRBJ1-1; D is unclear. The CDR3 consists of 14 residues. Germline CDR1 is LNHNV and CDR2 is YYDKDF (reference sequence). V lost 1 base, J lost 4 bases, and 10 bases lay in between. CDR3 nucleotide sequence: TGTGCCACCAGCAGAGCCTCAGTCCGCACTGAAGCTTTCTTT. Translation: CATSRASVRTEAFF.

Concerning this clonotype itself: One end of the junction is discordant with germline, which a read error may explain. The chain uses TRBV27 and TRBJ2-3, with TRBD2 identical over 8 bases. Germline V gene lookup returns CDR1 MNHEY and CDR2 SMNVEV (reference sequence). This CDR3 region has 12 residues. This chain's CDR3 is CASSLLGRREEF. DNA of the CDR3: TGTGCCAGCAGTTTGCTTGGCCGGCGGGAGGAATTT.

This clonotype occurred a few times. The CDR3 here is CASSLPAGGPLEQFF. CDR3 nucleotide sequence: TGCGCCAGCAGCCTCCCGGCGGGGGGGCCGTTGGAGCAGTTCTTC. The chain joins TRBV5-1 to TRBJ2-1; TRBD2 agrees at 9 bases. This CDR3 comprises 15 residues. Germline CDR1 reads SGHRS; CDR2 reads YFSETQ. Trimming cost V 4 bases and J 10 bases; bases outside gene matches: 12.

The rearrangement uses TRBV11-2 and TRBJ2-7; no clear D. Germline-derived CDR1 and CDR2 are SGHAT and FQNNGV. The V and J ends lost 5 bases and 3 bases respectively, with 2 bases between them. The CDR3 has 10 residues. CDR3 sequence (DNA): TGTGCCAGCAGCAACTACGAGCAGTACTTC. Protein sequence: CASSNYEQYF.